The 16 T cell receptor beta chains in this list originate from one sample, sequenced in a study of blood T cell repertoires in COVID-19. Profiling relied on immunoSEQ multiplex PCR, and the TCRdb table lists in-frame clones only, not all of them. This sample yields 290,000 or so clones, of which around 90% are seen a single time; roughly 2.1% belongs to the top ten. The sequencing sample was made of peripheral blood. These receptors originate from a man between 18 and 35 years old with active or convalescent COVID-19.

V and J are TRBV29-1 and TRBJ2-3; 7 nucleotides line up with TRBD2. V trimming: 4 bases; J trimming: 1 base; junction bases outside the gene matches: 8. This CDR3 spans 15 amino acids. Germline-derived CDR1 and CDR2 are SQVTM and ANQGSEA. For the CDR3, the DNA is TGCAGCGTTGCAATCCGCGGGGGAGGCACAGATACGCAGTATTTT. This encodes CSVAIRGGGTDTQYF.

The chain combines TRBV14 with TRBJ1-1; D is undetermined. This CDR3 comprises 14 residues. The ends were cut back, 0 bases at V and 0 bases at J, with 5 bases in the middle. Germline CDR1 and CDR2: SGHDN and FVKESK. In DNA form, the CDR3 reads TGTGCCAGCAGCCAAGACTCAGTGAACACTGAAGCTTTCTTT. This translates into CASSQDSVNTEAFF.

The chain couples TRBV4-3 to TRBJ2-7; D is undetermined. The CDR3 length is 14 residues. V was shortened by 0 bases and J by 0 bases, with 6 bases between the two germline ends. The V gene's germline CDR1 is LGHNA and CDR2 YSLEER. This CDR3 reads CASSQDSSSYEQYF. CDR3 in DNA: TGCGCCAGCAGCCAAGATTCCAGCTCCTACGAGCAGTACTTC.

The chain joins TRBV13 to TRBJ2-1; 10 nucleotides agree with TRBD2. V was pared by 0 bases and J by 5 bases, with 13 bases of the junction left unmatched. The CDR3 totals 19 residues. Germline V gives CDR1 PRHDT, CDR2 FYEKMQ (reference sequence). CDR3 in DNA: TGTGCCAGCAGCTTAGGCGGCGAGTGGAGCGGACTAGCGGACAATGAGCAGTTCTTC. Amino acid sequence: CASSLGGEWSGLADNEQFF.

This clone was picked up a small number of times. J is TRBJ1-4 and V is TRBV19; TRBD1 aligns across 7 bases. Germline values: CDR1 LNHDA, CDR2 SQIVND (reference sequence). V trimming: 3 bases; J trimming: 4 bases; junction bases outside the gene matches: 5. The CDR3 consists of 15 residues. CDR3 DNA: TGTGCCAGTAGTATTCAGGGGGAGGTTAATGAAAAACTGTTTTTT. Translation gives CASSIQGEVNEKLFF. Together with reference TRBV19 and TRBJ1-4, the CDR3 gives the full variable domain: DGGITQSPKYLFRKEGQNVTLSCEQNLNHDAMYWYRQDPGQGLRLIYYSQIVNDFQKGDIAEGYSVSREKKESFPLTVTSAQKNPTAFYLCASSIQGEVNEKLFFGSGTQLSVL.

V is TRBV18 and J is TRBJ1-1, with D possibly matching TRBD1 (5 bases). Between the trimmed V and J ends, which lost 1 base and 3 bases, there was a span of 9 bases. Germline values: CDR1 KGHSH, CDR2 LQKENI. The CDR3 loop spans 14 amino acids. CDR3: CASSPLGGDTEAFF. The CDR3 DNA sequence: TGTGCCAGCTCACCACTGGGGGGGGACACTGAAGCTTTCTTT.

This rearrangement joins TRBV7-3 to TRBJ2-5; 9 bases agree with TRBD1. CDR3 size: 13 residues. Per the germline V gene, CDR1 is SGHTA and CDR2 is FQGTGA. After removal of 11 bases from V and 5 bases from J, the junction contained 9 bases not matched to a gene. CDR3 loop: CACRHDRGETQYF. The CDR3 nucleotides read TGTGCCTGCCGCCACGACAGGGGGGAGACCCAGTACTTC.

This chain's CDR3 is CASSSTGTSFDEQYF. CDR3 DNA: TGTGCCAGCAGCTCAACCGGGACTAGCTTCGACGAGCAGTACTTC. The chain has TRBV11-2 and TRBJ2-7; TRBD2 aligns across 9 bases. The CDR3 spans 15 residues. Germline-derived CDR1 and CDR2 are SGHAT and FQNNGV. V shed 4 bases, J shed 5 bases, and the junction held 9 bases outside the gene matches.

The V gene is TRBV7-9, the J gene TRBJ2-3, with 13 bases aligning to TRBD2. V was pared by 7 bases and J by 0 bases, with 13 bases of the junction left unmatched. This CDR3 spans 19 amino acids. The germline CDR1 and CDR2 sequences are SEHNR and FQNEAQ (reference sequence). CDR3 sequence reads: CASTKKRGLAGASTDTQYF. In DNA, the CDR3 is TGTGCCAGCACCAAAAAACGCGGACTAGCGGGAGCTAGCACAGATACGCAGTATTTT. The full variable domain, its missing parts supplied by reference TRBV7-9 and TRBJ2-3, is DTGVSQNPRHKITKRGQNVTFRCDPISEHNRLYWYRQTLGQGPEFLTYFQNEAQLEKSRLLSDRFSAERPKGSFSTLEIQRTEQGDSAMYLCASTKKRGLAGASTDTQYFGPGTRLTVL.

This sequence joins TRBV19 and TRBJ2-7; D might be TRBD2 (5 bases). This CDR3 is built from 15 residues. CDR1 is LNHDA, CDR2 SQIVND, per germline (reference sequence). V lost 2 bases, J lost 3 bases, and 14 bases lay in between. The CDR3 sequence: CASSIKPAAVYEQYF. The CDR3 DNA is TGTGCCAGTAGTATAAAACCAGCGGCCGTCTACGAGCAGTACTTC.

Only a few counts were recorded for this clone. The gene calls are TRBV11-3 and TRBJ2-7; D ambiguous. Trimming took off 4 bases at V and 0 bases at J, with 16 bases between the two ends. Germline values: CDR1 SGHNT, CDR2 YENEEA. The CDR3 totals 16 residues. The CDR3 region has the DNA TGTGCCAGCAGCTCCCCCCCCGAGGTCCGCTCCTACGAGCAGTACTTC. The encoded protein is CASSSPPEVRSYEQYF.

The CDR3 loop reads CSISLTGGDQPQHF. The CDR3 bases are TGCAGCATTTCTTTGACAGGGGGCGATCAGCCCCAGCATTTT. The gene calls are TRBV29-1 and TRBJ1-5, with 10 bases aligning to TRBD1. There are 14 residues in the CDR3. J lost 5 bases, V lost 8 bases, and 9 bases had no gene match. Germline V lookup: CDR1 SQVTM, CDR2 ANQGSEA.

This chain connects TRBV12-3 or TRBV12-4 to TRBJ1-2, with 7 bases that match TRBD1. V was clipped by 2 bases and J by 6 bases; unmatched bases: 3. CDR3 length equals 13 residues. Here the CDR3 DNA reads TGTGCCAGCAGTTTAAACAGGGGCGATGGCTACACCTTC. Its protein is CASSLNRGDGYTF.

The V call is TRBV6-5, the J call TRBJ1-2, with D tentatively TRBD1 (6 bases). Trimming took 10 bases from V and 4 from J, leaving 22 bases between them. This CDR3 is built from 15 residues. The germline gives CDR1 MNHEY, CDR2 SVGAGI. Here the CDR3 DNA reads TGTGCCACAAGACCAGGGGAAACCGCGGCCTATGGCTACACCTTC. It is translated as CATRPGETAAYGYTF.

This chain uses TRBV5-1 with TRBJ1-5; 8 nucleotides line up with TRBD1. The CDR3 runs to 14 residues. The germline gives CDR1 SGHRS, CDR2 YFSETQ. V dropped 2 bases and J dropped 5; count of bases not matched to a gene: 3. The CDR3 coding sequence is TGCGCCAGCAGCTTCTCAGGGGGCGATCAGCCCCAGCATTTT. It yields the protein CASSFSGGDQPQHF. The whole variable domain, remainder taken from reference TRBV5-1 and TRBJ1-5, is KAGVTQTPRYLIKTRGQQVTLSCSPISGHRSVSWYQQTPGQGLQFLFEYFSETQRNKGNFPGRFSGRQFSNSRSEMNVSTLELGDSALYLCASSFSGGDQPQHFGDGTRLSIL.

The chain combines TRBV12-5 with TRBJ2-2; D is undetermined. In germline, CDR1 is LGHNT, CDR2 FRNRAP. The CDR3 runs to 13 residues. Trimming took off 3 bases at V and 2 bases at J, with 4 bases between the two ends. In DNA form, the CDR3 reads TGTGCTAGTGGTTTTCCTAACACCGGGGAGCTGTTTTTT. It translates to CASGFPNTGELFF. Using reference TRBV12-5 and TRBJ2-2 for the parts outside the CDR3, the full variable domain is DARVTQTPRHKVTEMGQEVTMRCQPILGHNTVFWYRQTMMQGLELLAYFRNRAPLDDSGMPKDRFSAEMPDATLATLKIQPSEPRDSAVYFCASGFPNTGELFFGEGSRLTVL.